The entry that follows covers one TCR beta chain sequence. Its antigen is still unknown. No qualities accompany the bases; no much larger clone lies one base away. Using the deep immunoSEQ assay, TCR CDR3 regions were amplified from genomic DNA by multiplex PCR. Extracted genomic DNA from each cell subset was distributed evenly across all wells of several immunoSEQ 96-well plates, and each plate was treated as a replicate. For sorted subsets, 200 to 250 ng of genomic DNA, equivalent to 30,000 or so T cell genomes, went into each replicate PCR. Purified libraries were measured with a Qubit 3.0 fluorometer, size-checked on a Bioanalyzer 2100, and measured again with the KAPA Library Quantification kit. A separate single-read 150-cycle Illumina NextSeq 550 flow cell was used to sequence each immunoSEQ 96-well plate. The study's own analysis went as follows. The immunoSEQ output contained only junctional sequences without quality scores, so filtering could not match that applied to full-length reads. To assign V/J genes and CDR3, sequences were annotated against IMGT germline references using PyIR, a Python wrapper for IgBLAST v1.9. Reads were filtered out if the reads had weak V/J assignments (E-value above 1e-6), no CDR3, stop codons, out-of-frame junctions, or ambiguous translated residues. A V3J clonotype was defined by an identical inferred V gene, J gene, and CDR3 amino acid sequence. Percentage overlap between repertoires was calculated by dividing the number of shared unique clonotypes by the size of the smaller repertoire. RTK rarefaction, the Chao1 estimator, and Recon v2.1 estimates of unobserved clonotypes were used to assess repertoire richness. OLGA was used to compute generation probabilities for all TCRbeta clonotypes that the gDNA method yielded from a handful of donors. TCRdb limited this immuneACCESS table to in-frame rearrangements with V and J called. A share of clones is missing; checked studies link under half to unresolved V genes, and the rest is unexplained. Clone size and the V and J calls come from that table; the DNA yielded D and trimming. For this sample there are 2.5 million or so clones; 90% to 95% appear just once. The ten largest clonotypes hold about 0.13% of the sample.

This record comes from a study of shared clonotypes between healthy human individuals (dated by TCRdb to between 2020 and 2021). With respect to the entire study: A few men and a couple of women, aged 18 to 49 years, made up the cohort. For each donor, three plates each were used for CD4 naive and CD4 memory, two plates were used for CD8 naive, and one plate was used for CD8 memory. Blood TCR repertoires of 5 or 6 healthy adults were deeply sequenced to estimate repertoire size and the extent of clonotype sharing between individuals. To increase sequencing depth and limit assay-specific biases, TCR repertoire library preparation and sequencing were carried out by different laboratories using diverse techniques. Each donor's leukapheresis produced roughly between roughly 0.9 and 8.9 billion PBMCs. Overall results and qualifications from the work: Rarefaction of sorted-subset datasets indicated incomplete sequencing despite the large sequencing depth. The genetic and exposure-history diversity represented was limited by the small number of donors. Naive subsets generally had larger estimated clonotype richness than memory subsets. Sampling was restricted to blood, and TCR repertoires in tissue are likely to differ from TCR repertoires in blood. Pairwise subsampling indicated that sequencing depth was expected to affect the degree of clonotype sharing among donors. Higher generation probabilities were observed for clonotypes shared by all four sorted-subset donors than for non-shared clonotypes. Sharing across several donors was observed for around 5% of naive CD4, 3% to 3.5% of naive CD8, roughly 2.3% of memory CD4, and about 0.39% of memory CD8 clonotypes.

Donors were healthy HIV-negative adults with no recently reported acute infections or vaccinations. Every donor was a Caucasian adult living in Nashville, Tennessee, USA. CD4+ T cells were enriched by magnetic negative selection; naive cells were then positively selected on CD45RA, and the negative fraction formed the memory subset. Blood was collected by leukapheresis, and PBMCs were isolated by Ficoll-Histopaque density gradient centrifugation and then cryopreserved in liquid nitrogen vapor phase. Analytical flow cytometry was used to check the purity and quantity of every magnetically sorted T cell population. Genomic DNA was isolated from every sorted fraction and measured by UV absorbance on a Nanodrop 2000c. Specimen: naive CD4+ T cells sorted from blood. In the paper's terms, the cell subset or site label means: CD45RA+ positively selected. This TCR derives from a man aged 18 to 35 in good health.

The DNA reads as follows: TGTGCCAGCAGCCCTGGACTAGCGGGGGTGTACAATGAGCAGTTCTTC. It translates to CASSPGLAGVYNEQFF. Here the chain combines TRBV5-4 and TRBJ2-1; TRBD2 fits 13 bases in the junction. Compared with germline, V lacks 4 bases and J lacks 4 bases; bases without a gene match: 5. Taken from cysteine to phenylalanine, the CDR3 has 16 residues. The read is trimmed to its CDR3 DNA, 48 bases read in frame from base 1. Sequences SGHNT (CDR1) and YYREEE (CDR2) are obtained from the germline V gene (reference sequence).